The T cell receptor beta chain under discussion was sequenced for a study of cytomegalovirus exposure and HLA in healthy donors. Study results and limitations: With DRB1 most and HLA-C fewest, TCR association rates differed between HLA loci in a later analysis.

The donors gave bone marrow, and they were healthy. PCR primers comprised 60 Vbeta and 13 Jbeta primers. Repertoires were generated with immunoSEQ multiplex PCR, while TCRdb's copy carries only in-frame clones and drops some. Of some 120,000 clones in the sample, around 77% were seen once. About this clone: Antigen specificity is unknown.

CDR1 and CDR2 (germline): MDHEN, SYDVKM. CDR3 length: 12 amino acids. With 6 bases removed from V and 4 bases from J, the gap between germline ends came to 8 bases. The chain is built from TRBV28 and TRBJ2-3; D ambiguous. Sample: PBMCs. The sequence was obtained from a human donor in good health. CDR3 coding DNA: TGTGCCAGCAGATCTACAGCAGATACGCAGTATTTT. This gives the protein CASRSTADTQYF.